This record concerns one T cell receptor (beta chain) sequence. Its antigen remains unidentified. The data originate from a study of Tregs in tolerant kidney transplant recipients. Regarding the study as a whole: Activated donor B cell expansion appeared to reveal the most relevant donor-specific TCRbeta repertoire.

The CDR3 covers 13 residues. Between the trimmed V and J ends, which lost 0 bases and 6 bases, there was a span of 6 bases. Looked up from germline, CDR1 is LGHNA and CDR2 is YNFKEQ. TCRdb's table, derived via immunoSEQ multiplex PCR, lists solely in-frame clones and lacks some. The table has about 73,000 clones, nearly 98% seen once. V gene TRBV4-2 combines with J gene TRBJ2-4; D ambiguous. The sequencing here drew on CD4+ T cells from blood, taken before the transplant. The sequence was collected from a human donor who received a combined kidney and bone marrow transplant. This chain's CDR3 is CASSQDPRNIQYF. In DNA form, the CDR3 reads TGTGCCAGCAGCCAAGATCCTAGAAACATTCAGTACTTC.